Included here is one T cell receptor (beta chain) sequence, with context. The antigen remains undetermined. The data belong to a study of monozygotic twins with cystic fibrosis. Turning to the study itself: Libraries were built from three micrograms of fragmented DNA using 15 PCR cycles.

Findings and limits, study-wide: Median Simpson clonality of approximately 0.01 suggested naive T cells predominated. Monozygotic CF twins shared more identical nucleotide clonotypes than unrelated patients. Co-twins had the most similar V usage for 13 of 16 pairs, J for 8.

Method: immunoSEQ multiplex PCR; TCRdb's copy keeps in-frame clones and lacks some. The sample contains roughly 29,000 clones, around 85% of which appear only once. Sequenced sample: blood. This clonotype was sampled from a girl aged 2-15 years with cystic fibrosis.

The CDR3 DNA reads as TGCGCCAGCAGCTTGGTGGCGGGAGGGGGGAATGAGCAGTTCTTC. It specifies CASSLVAGGGNEQFF. V gene TRBV5-1 combines with J gene TRBJ2-1; 9 positions agree with TRBD2. The CDR3 sequence is 15 residues long. The germline V gene has CDR1 SGHRS and CDR2 YFSETQ. J was trimmed by 7 bases and V by 0 bases; bases with no gene match: 5.